This T cell receptor (beta chain) was documented in a study of blood T cells in healthy people across ages (dated by TCRdb to 2013 to 2016). In the study overall: Template switching captured roughly one uniquely barcoded TCR beta cDNA molecule per two T cells in model experiments. Using deep sequencing normalized with unique cDNA molecular identifiers, the study measured how TCR beta repertoire diversity changes with age. The study analyzed two additional independent replicas of 1 million unique cDNA reads from the same blood draw for two donors, one aged 18 to 29 and one aged 80 or older. Four age groups were formed from the donors: young (average roughly 15 years), middle-aged (approximately 40), aged (under 70) and long-lived (about 80). To avoid experimental bias, donors of different ages were randomly spread across the sequencing lanes. Broader findings and caveats from the paper: Observed TCR beta diversity correlated strongly with the percentage of naive T cells measured by flow cytometry. Bulk unsorted PBMC profiling prevented conclusive comparison of naive and antigen-experienced compartments. Because donor CMV infection status was unknown, age-related changes in expanded clonotypes were potentially confounded. As age increased, observed TCR beta diversity per million T cells dropped in a roughly linear way, and a significant reduction was already evident by age 40. Total diversity estimates from one million sequenced T cells were considered lower bounds and underestimates. The long-lived group showed more naive CD4+ T cells, fewer expanded clones and increased TCR diversity than the aged group, suggesting age selection.

Remarks on this clonotype: Its antigen is unknown. No much larger clone exists at a distance of one base, and base qualities are not known.

The junction shows trimming of 10 bases on V and 6 bases on J, plus 15 bases between the germline ends. From the germline V gene, CDR1 is SGHRS and CDR2 is YFSETQ. The CDR3 runs 12 residues from the cysteine to the phenylalanine. The entry retains the CDR3 DNA only, 36 bases that are in frame from base 1. Systemically healthy Caucasian individuals from Russia, 35 to 50 in total and aged roughly 6 to 95 years, were included as donors. Each donor gave roughly 11 milliliters of peripheral blood, drawn into EDTA-treated Vacutainer tubes. Ficoll-Paque density-gradient centrifugation was used to isolate PBMCs, with at least 6.5 million obtained per sample. Total RNA was extracted from PBMCs with Trizol reagent, with at least 5 micrograms obtained per sample. For every donor, an aliquot of PBMCs went through flow cytometry to measure the percentages of naive CD45RAhigh/CD27high T cells. The library was made by 5' RACE. Sequencer: Illumina HiSeq 2500. A second PCR of about 6 to 12 cycles was run with a J-beta primer mix and a sample-barcoded 5' primer. A unique molecular identifier was introduced onto each TCR beta cDNA molecule by a template-switch 5' adaptor carrying 12 random nucleotides. Each sample yielded at least 2.5 million CDR3-containing paired-end reads. All of the RNA was converted into first-strand cDNA using the Mint cDNA synthesis kit, with a TRBC-specific oligonucleotide serving as the primer. All cDNA was treated with uracil-DNA glycosylase and then went through a first 18-cycle PCR with the universal primers M1SS and BC2_uni_R. The study's own analysis went as follows. Each sample was normalized by randomly selecting 1 million high-quality reads, each carrying a distinct molecular identifier. Instead of being binned into consensus sequences, reads with shared molecular identifiers were discarded. CDR3 identification, clonotype clustering and error correction used MiTCR with a Q25 quality threshold and the strictest error-elimination algorithm. Lower-bound total TCR beta diversity was estimated with a nonparametric unseen species model using Euler transformation. TCRdb handled the public reads itself, with Q25 trimming in fastp and clone calling in MiXCR, and kept productive beta chains. Identical CDR3 proteins give one entry, which carries the most common genes and DNA. It is TCRdb's table, rather than the study itself, that gives the V and J calls and clone size. This sample holds more than 800,000 distinct CDR3 sequences; under 45% were observed only once. Together, the top ten hold about 20% of the sample.

This TCR derives from a woman aged 55-70 years in good health. The sequenced sample consisted of blood. The chain joins TRBV5-1 to TRBJ2-3, with no confident D gene call. The base sequence is TGCGCCCCCCCCCCTTTGAGGGATACGCAGTATTTT. Its protein reads: CAPPPLRDTQYF.